The rows below give T cell receptor beta chains drawn from one sample of a study of blood T cell repertoires in COVID-19. Method: immunoSEQ multiplex PCR; TCRdb's copy keeps in-frame clones and lacks some. The sample includes a few hundred thousand clones, about 91% of them seen just once. The sequenced sample consisted of PBMCs or T cells enriched from blood (not recorded which). These receptors all come from a woman aged 40 to 50 with acute COVID-19. The CDR3 runs from the conserved cysteine through the conserved F or W. A D gene is named only where the DNA matches it firmly.

CDR3 DNA: TGTGCCAGCAGCCCACCGGGACAGGGCAATTCACCCCTCCACTTT
CDR3 protein: CASSPPGQGNSPLHF
V gene: TRBV3-1/TRBV3-2
D gene: TRBD1
J gene: TRBJ1-6

CDR3 DNA: TGTGCCAGCACCGGGGGTACAGATACGCAGTATTTT
CDR3 protein: CASTGGTDTQYF
V gene: TRBV2
D gene: NA
J gene: TRBJ2-3

CDR3 DNA: TGTGCCAGCACGGTACTGACCGGGGAGCTGTTTTTT
CDR3 protein: CASTVLTGELFF
V gene: TRBV2
D gene: NA
J gene: TRBJ2-2

CDR3 DNA: TGTGCCAGTAGTCCTCGGAGCGGCCTAGCGGGAGTGTCGTATACGCAGTATTTT
CDR3 protein: CASSPRSGLAGVSYTQYF
V gene: TRBV19
D gene: TRBD2
J gene: TRBJ2-3

CDR3 DNA: TGTGCCAGCAGTGCCGGACAGGGGGGAGATCAGCCCCAGCATTTT
CDR3 protein: CASSAGQGGDQPQHF
V gene: TRBV2
D gene: TRBD1
J gene: TRBJ1-5

CDR3 DNA: TGTGCCAGCACGAATCGGGTCCGTGGACAGGGAACTACCGGGGAGCTGTTTTTT
CDR3 protein: CASTNRVRGQGTTGELFF
V gene: TRBV11-2
D gene: TRBD1
J gene: TRBJ2-2

CDR3 DNA: TGTGCCAGCAGCTCGGGATCGGGGGGGACAGATACGCAGTATTTT
CDR3 protein: CASSSGSGGTDTQYF
V gene: TRBV11-3
D gene: TRBD2
J gene: TRBJ2-3

CDR3 DNA: TGTGCCAGCAGCGCAGGGGTGATTCAGCCCCAGCATTTT
CDR3 protein: CASSAGVIQPQHF
V gene: TRBV5-8
D gene: NA
J gene: TRBJ1-5

CDR3 DNA: TGTGCCAGCAGCCGGGGACAGGGGAACAATCAGCCCCAGCATTTT
CDR3 protein: CASSRGQGNNQPQHF
V gene: TRBV3-1/TRBV3-2
D gene: TRBD1
J gene: TRBJ1-5

CDR3 DNA: TGTGCCAGCACCTTGGGGACAGCGAACACTGAAGCTTTCTTT
CDR3 protein: CASTLGTANTEAFF
V gene: TRBV6-6
D gene: TRBD1
J gene: TRBJ1-1

CDR3 DNA: TGTGCCAGCTCAAAAGGACAGGGCACAGATACGCAGTATTTT
CDR3 protein: CASSKGQGTDTQYF
V gene: TRBV18
D gene: TRBD1
J gene: TRBJ2-3